The 22 T cell receptor beta chains below come from one sample, sequenced in a study of T cell repertoires in cytomegalovirus infection (dated 2019 in TCRdb). Sequencing took place on an Illumina HiSeq 1500. The public reads were quality trimmed at Q25 with fastp and then assembled into clones with MiXCR by TCRdb, keeping productive beta chains. Rows are unified per CDR3 protein, each entry keeping the most common DNA and genes. This sample has roughly 320,000 distinct CDR3 sequences in its table, and 9.6% of those were observed once. The leading ten clones occupy approximately 2.3% of the sample. Sequenced material: PBMCs. The receptors shown here come from a human donor in good health (CMV status not recorded). Some clones in this sample may be carry-over from other donors' samples.

This clonotype was found a few times. The V and J genes are TRBV15 and TRBJ2-5, with no clear D. V lost 4 bases, J lost 1 base, and 10 bases lay in between. The CDR3 spans 14 residues. Germline V gene data show CDR1 as LNHNV and CDR2 as YYDKDF (reference sequence). This CDR3 is CATSKKQSQETQYF. The DNA of the CDR3 is TGTGCCACCAGCAAAAAACAGTCCCAAGAGACCCAGTACTTC.

This clonotype was detected ten times or more. This chain links TRBV7-8 with TRBJ2-7; D may be TRBD1 or TRBD2 (5 bases each). Germline-derived CDR1 and CDR2 are SGHVS and FQNEAQ. The length of the CDR3 is 12 residues. V lost 5 bases, J lost 6 bases, and 11 bases lay in between. The CDR3 sequence is CASSPWGIEQYF. DNA of the CDR3: TGTGCCAGCAGCCCCTGGGGGATCGAGCAGTACTTC.

This clonotype was seen repeatedly, ten times or more. This chain uses TRBV6-6 with TRBJ2-7, with 10 bases identical to TRBD1. V dropped 5 bases and J dropped 3; count of bases not matched to a gene: 4. Germline assignment: CDR1 MNHNY and CDR2 SVGAGI (reference sequence). The CDR3 is 14 amino acids. CDR3 region: CASSIRTGGYEQYV. CDR3 coding DNA: TGTGCCAGCAGTATCCGGACAGGGGGCTACGAGCAGTACGTC.

This clonotype was counted many times. The chain recombines TRBV6-5 with TRBJ1-2, with TRBD1 as a possible D gene (5 bases). CDR1 and CDR2 from the germline V gene are MNHEY and SVGAGI. V was shortened by 1 base and J by 2 bases, with 14 bases between the two germline ends. The CDR3 covers 16 residues. CDR3 sequence reads: CASSYWAEGSNYGYTF. In DNA, the CDR3 is TGTGCCAGCAGTTACTGGGCCGAGGGGTCCAACTATGGCTACACCTTC.

This clonotype was picked up a small number of times. The CDR3 reads CASRIPYNSPLHF. CDR3 coding DNA: TGTGCCAGCAGGATTCCCTATAATTCACCCCTCCACTTT. This chain links TRBV7-2 with TRBJ1-6; D not certain. The CDR3 loop spans 13 amino acids. Trimming removed 6 bases at V and 2 bases at J, with 5 bases between. CDR1 is SGHTA and CDR2 is FQGNSA in the germline V gene.

This clonotype has a count of ten or more. The gene calls are TRBV7-2 and TRBJ2-7; the D is unclear. Germline assignment: CDR1 SGHTA and CDR2 FQGNSA. The V gene lost 5 bases and the J gene lost 1 base, with 12 bases spanning the gap. This CDR3 is built from 14 residues. CDR3 region: CASSPSAPSYEQYF. In DNA form, the CDR3 reads TGTGCCAGCAGCCCGTCTGCGCCATCCTACGAGCAGTACTTC.

This clonotype was recorded at least ten times. The V call is TRBV27, the J call TRBJ2-5, with D perhaps TRBD2 (6 bases). With 2 bases removed from V and 5 bases from J, the gap between germline ends came to 12 bases. This CDR3 region has 14 residues. Germline CDR1 is MNHEY and CDR2 is SMNVEV (reference sequence). CDR3 in DNA: TGTGCCAGCAGTTTAGAGGGGAGGTCTGAGACCCAGTACTTC. It codes for CASSLEGRSETQYF.

This clonotype came up a few times. The chain joins TRBV2 to TRBJ2-3; TRBD1 matches at 8 bases. Germline V gene lookup returns CDR1 SNHLY and CDR2 FYNNEI. Germline trimming cut 7 bases from V and 3 bases from J; bases unmatched to any gene: 3. CDR3 length: 13 amino acids. CDR3 region: CASNRGETDTQYF. The CDR3 DNA is TGTGCCAGCAACAGGGGGGAAACAGATACGCAGTATTTT. The entire variable domain, with the rest obtained from reference TRBV2 and TRBJ2-3, is as follows: EPEVTQTPSHQVTQMGQEVILRCVPISNHLYFYWYRQILGQKVEFLVSFYNNEISEKSEIFDDQFSVERPDGSNFTLKIRSTKLEDSAMYFCASNRGETDTQYFGPGTRLTVL.

This clonotype was counted ten times or more. An end of the junction differs from the germline gene, which may be a read error. V and J are TRBV7-7 and TRBJ1-1; D is unclear. CDR1 SSHAT and CDR2 FNYEAQ come from the germline V gene (reference sequence). The CDR3 contains 16 residues. In nucleotides, the CDR3 is TGTGCTAGCAGCCCTTGGACGGACCGAACGGACACTGAAGCTTTCTTT. Protein sequence: CASSPWTDRTDTEAFF. The complete variable domain, with remaining parts taken from reference TRBV7-7 and TRBJ1-1, reads GAGVSQSPRYKVTKRGQDVTLRCDPISSHATLYWYQQALGQGPEFLTYFNYEAQPDKSGLPSDRFSAERPEGSISTLTIQRTEQRDSAMYRCASSPWTDRTDTEAFFGQGTRLTVV.

This clonotype was observed a few times. The CDR3 here is CASSLAIAYRNNEQFF. The CDR3, as DNA: TGTGCCAGCAGCTTGGCGATAGCGTACCGGAACAATGAGCAGTTCTTC. V is TRBV5-5 and J is TRBJ2-1; weak D call: TRBD2 (5 bases). The CDR3 sequence is 16 residues long. V was cut by 0 bases and J by 5 bases, with 15 bases left in between. CDR1 and CDR2 (germline): SGHKS, YYEKEE (reference sequence).

The sample holds many counts of this clonotype. V usage is TRBV28 and J usage is TRBJ2-2, with 7 bases fitting TRBD1. The CDR3 loop spans 15 amino acids. Looked up from germline, CDR1 is MDHEN and CDR2 is SYDVKM. J was trimmed by 2 bases and V by 6 bases; bases with no gene match: 6. The CDR3 loop reads CASRAGTVNTGELFF. The DNA of the CDR3 is TGTGCCAGCAGGGCCGGGACAGTAAACACCGGGGAGCTGTTTTTT.

This clonotype was seen many times. V usage is TRBV29-1 and J usage is TRBJ2-1; 14 bases match TRBD2. Germline CDR1 reads SQVTM; CDR2 reads ANQGSEA. The CDR3 length is 15 residues. Losses at the gene ends were 6 bases for V and 3 bases for J; bases not matched to a gene: 4. As DNA, the CDR3 is TGCAGCGTAGTGGGACTAGCGGGAGTCTACAATGAGCAGTTCTTC. This encodes CSVVGLAGVYNEQFF.

In this sample, this clonotype turned up many times. The rearrangement uses TRBV2 and TRBJ2-1, with D possibly being TRBD1 or TRBD2 (5 bases each). The CDR3 contains 13 residues. The V end lost 2 bases, the J end lost 9 bases, and 11 bases lay between the germline ends. Looked up from germline, CDR1 is SNHLY and CDR2 is FYNNEI. In DNA form, the CDR3 reads TGTGCCAGCAGTGAAAGGCTCGGGACTGAGCAGTTCTTC. Translating it yields CASSERLGTEQFF.

This chain connects TRBV12-5 to TRBJ2-3; TRBD1 or TRBD2 may be the D gene (5 bases each). Germline V gene data show CDR1 as LGHNT and CDR2 as FRNRAP. Trimming removed 6 bases from V and 0 bases from J, with 16 bases in between. The CDR3 is 16 residues long. The CDR3 here is CASGPPRGLSTDTQYF. In nucleotides, the CDR3 is TGTGCTAGTGGACCGCCGAGGGGCCTAAGCACAGATACGCAGTATTTT. Full variable domain (rest looked up from reference TRBV12-5 and TRBJ2-3): DARVTQTPRHKVTEMGQEVTMRCQPILGHNTVFWYRQTMMQGLELLAYFRNRAPLDDSGMPKDRFSAEMPDATLATLKIQPSEPRDSAVYFCASGPPRGLSTDTQYFGPGTRLTVL.

In this sample, this clonotype turned up many times. The chain carries TRBV29-1 and TRBJ1-1; D not certain. The CDR3 runs to 13 residues. Deletions cut 4 bases from V and 1 base from J, with 10 bases between. Germline V lookup: CDR1 SQVTM, CDR2 ANQGSEA. This CDR3 reads CSVVGRRNTEAFF. The CDR3 nucleotides read TGCAGCGTTGTAGGACGGAGGAACACTGAAGCTTTCTTT.

This clonotype showed up many times. The chain joins TRBV7-9 to TRBJ2-3; the D call may be TRBD1 or TRBD2 (5 bases each). Trimming cost V 6 bases and J 2 bases, with 24 bases left between them. The CDR3 totals 18 residues. Per the germline V gene, CDR1 is SEHNR and CDR2 is FQNEAQ (reference sequence). In DNA form, the CDR3 reads TGTGCCAGCAGACCGGGACCCAATAACCTTAATTTCACAGATACGCAGTATTTT. Its protein is CASRPGPNNLNFTDTQYF.

This clonotype came up many times. This rearrangement joins TRBV7-9 to TRBJ2-7, with 7 bases matching TRBD1. Germline CDR1 SEHNR, CDR2 FQNEAQ (reference sequence). This CDR3 has 15 residues. Losses at the gene ends were 5 bases for V and 4 bases for J; bases not matched to a gene: 11. The CDR3 loop is CASSPSRDSPYEQYF. CDR3 nucleotides: TGTGCCAGCAGCCCTTCCCGGGACAGTCCATACGAGCAGTACTTC.

The chain employs TRBV6-5 and TRBJ1-6; TRBD1 is a possible D gene (6 bases). Deletions cut 0 bases from V and 3 bases from J, with 12 bases between. The CDR3 has 17 amino acids. Germline CDR1 and CDR2: MNHEY and SVGAGI. CDR3 region: CASSYSSGDLYNSPLHF. The CDR3 region has the DNA TGTGCCAGCAGTTACTCGTCAGGGGACCTCTATAATTCACCCCTCCACTTT.

This clonotype was seen many times. The chain uses TRBV7-9 and TRBJ1-2, with D perhaps TRBD1 (5 bases). The CDR3 covers 14 residues. Germline V gene lookup returns CDR1 SEHNR and CDR2 FQNEAQ (reference sequence). The V and J ends lost 1 base and 5 bases respectively, with 11 bases between them. CDR3 sequence (DNA): TGTGCCAGCAGCTTAGTAGTGACAGCTTATGGCTACACCTTC. Protein sequence: CASSLVVTAYGYTF.

V gene TRBV11-3 combines with J gene TRBJ2-1; no clear D. In germline, CDR1 is SGHNT, CDR2 YENEEA. The germline V and J ends were trimmed by 5 bases and 5 bases, with 7 bases remaining between them. The CDR3 has 12 residues. DNA for the CDR3: TGTGCCAGCAGCGGATGGGACAATGAGCAGTTCTTC. Translation: CASSGWDNEQFF.

As regards this clonotype: This may arise from a read error, as a much more abundant clone is one base away. The conserved phenylalanine or tryptophan is not found at the CDR3 terminus, so this likely reflects a read error. The CDR3 spells CASSGEAGTRQETQYL. CDR3 coding DNA: TGTGCCAGCAGCGGTGAAGCAGGGACACGACAAGAGACCCAGTACCTC. The chain employs TRBV12-3 or TRBV12-4 and TRBJ2-5; D is perhaps TRBD1 (6 bases). The CDR3 covers 16 residues. With 6 bases removed from V and 2 bases from J, the gap between germline ends came to 19 bases.

In its sample, this clonotype was seen many times. The genes are TRBV28 and TRBJ1-2, with D perhaps matching TRBD1 (6 bases). Germline assignment: CDR1 MDHEN and CDR2 SYDVKM. The V end was cut by 10 bases, the J end by 7 bases, with 19 bases between. This CDR3 comprises 13 residues. This CDR3 reads CATPRQGNLGYTF. The CDR3 nucleotides are TGTGCCACCCCGAGGCAGGGGAATCTTGGCTACACCTTC.